What follows are 13 T cell receptor beta chains derived from one specimen sequenced in a study of T cell repertoires in cytomegalovirus infection. Antigens of these TCRs are unknown. TCRdb independently ran MiXCR on the reads; one entry per CDR3 protein. The table lists more than 250,000 distinct CDR3 sequences, 20% to 25% of them singletons. Sequenced here: cultured PBMCs, sampled from culture after CMV antigen stimulation. The receptors were sampled from a human donor in good health (CMV status not recorded). Some clones in this sample may be carry-over from other donors' samples.

The chain employs TRBV12-3 or TRBV12-4 and TRBJ1-6; no clear D. The CDR3 totals 14 residues. Deletions cut 6 bases from V and 10 bases from J, with 16 bases between. The CDR3 region has the DNA TGTGCCAGCAGGAGGGAGAGGGAAGGATCACCCCTCCACTTT. Translated, it gives CASRREREGSPLHF.

This sequence joins TRBV27 and TRBJ2-5; possible D gene TRBD2, 6 bases. With 2 bases removed from V and 5 bases from J, the gap between germline ends came to 12 bases. CDR1 is MNHEY, CDR2 SMNVEV, per germline (reference sequence). The CDR3 is 14 residues long. The CDR3 loop is CASSLTLGRETQYF. As DNA, the CDR3 is TGTGCCAGCAGTTTAACATTGGGGAGGGAGACCCAGTACTTC.

This clonotype was seen many times. V is TRBV12-3 or TRBV12-4 and J is TRBJ1-5, with TRBD1 matching 9 bases. The V segment lost 6 bases and the J segment 4 bases; nucleotides outside the gene matches: 7. The CDR3 totals 15 residues. CDR3 loop: CASRSGTGRNQPQHF. CDR3 nucleotide sequence: TGTGCCAGCAGGTCCGGGACAGGGCGTAATCAGCCCCAGCATTTT.

The gene calls are TRBV7-2 and TRBJ1-4, with 7 bases lining up with TRBD1. The V segment lost 6 bases and the J segment 5 bases; nucleotides outside the gene matches: 9. CDR3 length: 15 amino acids. Germline lookup yields CDR1 SGHTA and CDR2 FQGNSA. The CDR3 DNA reads as TGTGCCAGCAGGCAAGGGGGGACAGTCAATGAAAAACTGTTTTTT. It codes for CASRQGGTVNEKLFF.

The rearrangement links TRBV27 to TRBJ1-5; D perhaps matches TRBD1 (5 bases). Per the germline V gene, CDR1 is MNHEY and CDR2 is SMNVEV (reference sequence). The CDR3 is made up of 16 amino acids. The V end lost 4 bases, the J end lost 4 bases, and 17 bases lay between the germline ends. In nucleotides, the CDR3 is TGTGCCAGCAGTTCCTCCGCGGGGGGGGGGAATCAGCCCCAGCATTTT. It codes for CASSSSAGGGNQPQHF.

This clonotype occurred a few times. One end of the junction varies from germline; a read error may be responsible. This sequence joins TRBV2 and TRBJ2-7; the D gene could be TRBD1 or TRBD2 (7 bases each). The CDR3 totals 17 residues. CDR1 and CDR2 from the germline V gene are SNHLY and FYNNEI. DNA of the CDR3: TGTGCCAGCAGGGAAGGGAGGGGGCCCAGGATCGCCTACGAGCAGTACTTC. Protein sequence: CASREGRGPRIAYEQYF.

This clonotype has just a few counts. The rearrangement uses TRBV29-1 and TRBJ2-2; TRBD1 matches 9 bases. This CDR3 spans 13 amino acids. Germline V gives CDR1 SQVTM, CDR2 ANQGSEA. The CDR3, as DNA: TGCAGTGCCCAGACAGGGGGAACCGGGGAGCTGTTTTTT. As protein: CSAQTGGTGELFF.

This clonotype was counted many times. This sequence joins TRBV7-2 and TRBJ2-1, with TRBD2 identical over 9 bases. Germline assignment: CDR1 SGHTA and CDR2 FQGNSA. J was trimmed by 7 bases and V by 2 bases; bases with no gene match: 6. CDR3 length: 15 amino acids. CDR3 amino acids: CASSLFAGGGNEQFF. The CDR3 nucleotides read TGTGCCAGCAGCTTATTTGCGGGAGGGGGGAATGAGCAGTTCTTC.

The chain joins TRBV19 to TRBJ2-1, with 7 positions matching TRBD1. This CDR3 has 15 amino acids. Per the germline V gene, CDR1 is LNHDA and CDR2 is SQIVND (reference sequence). V shed 7 bases, J shed 6 bases, and the junction held 12 bases outside the gene matches. CDR3 nucleotides: TGTGCCAGTATCATAGGGACAGCGGCGGGCAATGAGCAGTTCTTC. It encodes CASIIGTAAGNEQFF.

V and J are TRBV25-1 and TRBJ2-5; D is perhaps TRBD1 or TRBD2 (5 bases each). Germline loops: CDR1 MGHDK, CDR2 SYGVNS. The CDR3 totals 16 residues. The germline V and J ends were trimmed by 2 bases and 0 bases, with 13 bases remaining between them. CDR3 loop: CASSERGAPYQETQYF. The CDR3 DNA reads as TGTGCCAGCAGTGAACGAGGGGCCCCGTACCAAGAGACCCAGTACTTC.

This clonotype turned up a few times. CDR3 protein: CASRTGTMNTEAFF. The CDR3 region has the DNA TGTGCCAGCAGGACAGGGACCATGAACACTGAAGCTTTCTTT. The chain is built from TRBV6-5 and TRBJ1-1, with 7 positions matching TRBD1. Per the germline V gene, CDR1 is MNHEY and CDR2 is SVGAGI. Unmatched junction bases numbered 4, after V lost 6 bases and J lost 0 bases. The CDR3 is made up of 14 amino acids.

This clonotype was detected only a few times. The chain uses TRBV4-3 and TRBJ2-3; D call uncertain. The V end lost 4 bases, the J end lost 4 bases, and 12 bases lay between the germline ends. This CDR3 has 14 amino acids. In germline, CDR1 is LGHNA, CDR2 YSLEER. This chain's CDR3 is CASSLFSQADTQYF. In DNA form, the CDR3 reads TGCGCCAGCAGCCTATTCTCTCAGGCAGATACGCAGTATTTT.

This clonotype was seen only a few times. This chain joins TRBV6-2 or TRBV6-3 and TRBJ2-3; the D is unclear. Looked up from germline, CDR1 is MNHEY and CDR2 is SVGEGT. The V end lost 2 bases, the J end lost 2 bases, and 17 bases lay between the germline ends. This CDR3 has 17 residues. CDR3 in amino acids: CASSYRLGELHTDTQYF. In DNA, the CDR3 is TGTGCCAGCAGTTACCGCCTTGGGGAATTACACACAGATACGCAGTATTTT.